The 10 T cell receptor beta chains presented below share a single source sample, sequenced in a study of cytotoxic CD8 clonotypes in ibrutinib-treated CLL. Libraries were prepared by immunoSEQ multiplex PCR; TCRdb keeps only in-frame clonotypes and omits some of them. The table shows approximately 50,000 clones, with approximately 71% occurring only once. The sequences come from PBMCs, collected after 12 months of ibrutinib treatment. The source of these receptors is a human donor with chronic lymphocytic leukemia.

CDR3 protein: CASSRAAGASYEQYF. CDR3 sequence (DNA): TGTGCCAGCAGTAGGGCGGCAGGAGCATCCTACGAGCAGTACTTC. The chain joins TRBV28 to TRBJ2-7; D gene unclear. V was pared by 5 bases and J by 1 base, with 15 bases between. Germline CDR1 is MDHEN and CDR2 is SYDVKM. This CDR3 has 15 amino acids.

This chain uses TRBV19 with TRBJ1-5; no reliable D call. There are 15 residues in the CDR3. The germline V and J ends were trimmed by 9 bases and 0 bases, with 15 bases remaining between them. Germline V gene lookup returns CDR1 LNHDA and CDR2 SQIVND (reference sequence). CDR3 coding DNA: TGTGCCAGCACTAGGACGGGGAATAGCAATCAGCCCCAGCATTTT. Amino acids: CASTRTGNSNQPQHF.

The V gene is TRBV27, the J gene TRBJ2-7; D is uncertain. The V gene's germline CDR1 is MNHEY and CDR2 SMNVEV (reference sequence). Trimming pared 4 bases from V and 0 bases from J, leaving 10 bases between. The length of the CDR3 is 14 residues. The CDR3 coding sequence is TGTGCCAGCAGTTACTCGGAGCTCTCCTACGAGCAGTACTTC. Its translation: CASSYSELSYEQYF.

There are a few counts of this clone. J is TRBJ1-1 and V is TRBV2; TRBD1 agrees at 8 bases. J lost 4 bases, V lost 10 bases, and 5 bases had no gene match. From germline, CDR1 is SNHLY and CDR2 FYNNEI. The CDR3 extends over 12 amino acids. In DNA form, the CDR3 reads TGTGCCACCCCGGACAGGGCCACTGAAGCTTTCTTT. It specifies CATPDRATEAFF.

This clone occurred a few times. The V gene is TRBV5-4, the J gene TRBJ2-4, with a weak D call TRBD2 (6 bases). V was trimmed by 2 bases and J by 7 bases, leaving 10 bases between them. The CDR3 spans 13 residues. The germline CDR1 and CDR2 sequences are SGHNT and YYREEE (reference sequence). CDR3 in amino acids: CASSFESGNIQYF. The CDR3 DNA reads TGTGCCAGCAGCTTCGAGAGCGGGAACATTCAGTACTTC.

V and J are TRBV5-1 and TRBJ2-7; D perhaps matches TRBD2 (5 bases). Trimming cost V 9 bases and J 6 bases, with 28 bases left between them. The CDR3 is 16 amino acids. Germline V gives CDR1 SGHRS, CDR2 YFSETQ. CDR3 sequence (DNA): TGCGCCACCTTCCCGAGCGGCGGATTAAAAAAATGCGAGCAGTACTTC. Translation gives CATFPSGGLKKCEQYF.

The genes are TRBV2 and TRBJ2-7; TRBD2 matches 9 bases. Losses at the gene ends were 7 bases for V and 6 bases for J; bases not matched to a gene: 16. This CDR3 contains 16 residues. CDR1 is SNHLY, CDR2 FYNNEI, per germline. Here the CDR3 DNA reads TGTGCCAGCACCCTGCTAGCGGGGATTCCTACGAGCGAGCAGTACTTC. Protein sequence: CASTLLAGIPTSEQYF.

The chain is built from TRBV28 and TRBJ1-1; D is perhaps TRBD1 (6 bases). The V gene's germline CDR1 is MDHEN and CDR2 SYDVKM. Trimming took off 1 base at V and 2 bases at J, with 11 bases between the two ends. CDR3 length equals 15 residues. The CDR3: CASSLSPRGNTEAFF. DNA for the CDR3: TGTGCCAGCAGTTTATCACCCAGGGGTAACACTGAAGCTTTCTTT.

J is TRBJ1-5 and V is TRBV6-1; 9 nucleotides agree with TRBD1. CDR3 size: 15 residues. After removal of 7 bases from V and 0 bases from J, the junction contained 4 bases not matched to a gene. Germline CDR1 is MNHNS and CDR2 is SASEGT. The CDR3 DNA sequence: TGTGCCAGCAATGGACAGGGGACTAGCAATCAGCCCCAGCATTTT. Encoded protein: CASNGQGTSNQPQHF.

This clone has only a few counts. V and J are TRBV20-1 and TRBJ1-2, with 8 bases lining up with TRBD1. V lost 6 bases, J lost 8 bases, and 5 bases stayed unmatched. The CDR3 length is 11 residues. Germline V gene lookup returns CDR1 DFQATT and CDR2 SNEGSKA (reference sequence). The CDR3 is CSATGTGGYTF. In DNA, the CDR3 is TGCAGTGCAACCGGGACAGGCGGCTACACCTTC.